The entry below gives a single T cell receptor beta chain sequence along with its context. In the authors' methods: How many nucleated cells were present was estimated from reference gene primer amplification. The protocol was immunoSEQ multiplex PCR, while the TCRdb copy is restricted to in-frame clones and leaves out a portion. D and trimming come from the DNA, and the V and J calls and clone size come from that table. The data contain under 170,000 clones, roughly 85% of them singletons. In germline, CDR1 is MNHNY, CDR2 SVGAGI (reference sequence). V lost 7 bases and J 0 bases, leaving 9 bases between the germline ends. CDR3 length: 13 residues. The sample originates from a study of blood T cell repertoires in COVID-19. Study-wide context: The United States, Italy and Spain supplied acute and convalescent COVID-19 samples.

The sequenced material came from peripheral blood. The rearrangement uses TRBV6-6 and TRBJ1-1, with no clear D. This TCR was sampled from a man between 65 and 85 years old with acute or convalescent COVID-19. CDR3 bases: TGTGCCAGCATCATAGAGGTGAACACTGAAGCTTTCTTT. It yields the protein CASIIEVNTEAFF.